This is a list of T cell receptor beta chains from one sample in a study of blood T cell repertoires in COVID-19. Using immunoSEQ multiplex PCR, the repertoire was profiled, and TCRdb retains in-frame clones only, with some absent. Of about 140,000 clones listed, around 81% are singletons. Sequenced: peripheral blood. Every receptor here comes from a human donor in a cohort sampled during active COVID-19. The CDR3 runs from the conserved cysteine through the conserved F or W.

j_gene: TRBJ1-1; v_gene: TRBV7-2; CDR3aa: CASSLGGTGSNTEAFF
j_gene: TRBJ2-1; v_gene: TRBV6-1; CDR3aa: CASSEGGQIYNEQFF
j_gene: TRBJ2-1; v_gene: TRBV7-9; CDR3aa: CASSLERGTYNEQFF
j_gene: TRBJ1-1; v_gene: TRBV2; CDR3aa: CASSEGGRLSEAFF
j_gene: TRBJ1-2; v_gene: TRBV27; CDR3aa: CASRTAGGRGNYGYTF
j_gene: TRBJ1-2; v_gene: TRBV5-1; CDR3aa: CASSLGANYGYTF
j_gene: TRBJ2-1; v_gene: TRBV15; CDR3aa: CATSRDQIYAGGVNEQFF
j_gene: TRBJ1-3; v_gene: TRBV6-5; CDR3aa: CASSYLQGSGNTIYF
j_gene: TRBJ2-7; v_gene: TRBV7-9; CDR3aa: CASSYSGTAGEQYF
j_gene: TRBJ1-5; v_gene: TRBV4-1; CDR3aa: CASSQATQGNQPQHF
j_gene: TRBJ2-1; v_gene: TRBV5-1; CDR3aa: CASSLLAGGTYNEQFF
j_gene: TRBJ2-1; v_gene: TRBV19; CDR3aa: CASSITGEPPNEQFF
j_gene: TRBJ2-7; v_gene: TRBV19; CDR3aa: CASSIFGPSGGSYEQYF
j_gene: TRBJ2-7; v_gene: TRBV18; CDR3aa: CASSPTTSGSYEQYF
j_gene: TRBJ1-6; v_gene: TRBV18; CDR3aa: CASSPRQGDNSPLHF
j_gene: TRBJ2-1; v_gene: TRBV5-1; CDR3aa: CASSPADSSYNEQFF
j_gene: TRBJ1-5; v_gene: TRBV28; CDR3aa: CASSFMGGQQPQHF
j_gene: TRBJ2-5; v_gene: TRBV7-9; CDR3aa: CAIGLGMETQYF
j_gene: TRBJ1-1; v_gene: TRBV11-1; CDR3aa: CASSPDRVRSTEAFF
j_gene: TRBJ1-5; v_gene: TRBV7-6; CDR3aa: CASSSQENQPQHF
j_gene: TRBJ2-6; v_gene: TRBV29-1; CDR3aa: CSVSSAGGANVLTF
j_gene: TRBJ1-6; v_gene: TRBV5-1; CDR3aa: CASSLRGSYSLNPLHF
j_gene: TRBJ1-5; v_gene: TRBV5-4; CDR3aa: CASSLNGLDGNQPQHF
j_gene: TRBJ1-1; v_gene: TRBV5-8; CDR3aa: CASSFTRGGEAFF
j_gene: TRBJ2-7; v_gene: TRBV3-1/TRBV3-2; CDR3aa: CASSPTYSYEQYF
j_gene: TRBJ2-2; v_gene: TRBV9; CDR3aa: CASSVEGRAVGGELFF
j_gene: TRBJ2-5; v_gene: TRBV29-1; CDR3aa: CSVVSQGQETQYF
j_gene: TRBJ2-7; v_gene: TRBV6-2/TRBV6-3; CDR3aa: CASSSSGTGTYEQYF
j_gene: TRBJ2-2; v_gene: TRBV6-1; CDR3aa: CASSDLLAGGPDTGELFF
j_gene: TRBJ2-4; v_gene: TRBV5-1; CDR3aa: CASSPGLLAKNIQYF
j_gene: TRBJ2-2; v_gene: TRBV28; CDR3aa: CASSLGGMRTGELFF
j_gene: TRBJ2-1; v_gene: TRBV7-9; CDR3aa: CASSSPMAPQFF